These T cell receptor beta chains were read from a single sample in a study of cytomegalovirus exposure and HLA in healthy donors. Clones were sequenced by immunoSEQ multiplex PCR, and TCRdb holds only the in-frame ones, with some missing. The sample lists about 100,000 clones, more than 75% occurring once. The specimen was PBMCs. The receptor set was obtained from a woman in her fifties or sixties in good health and CMV-seronegative. The CDR3 runs from the conserved cysteine through the conserved F or W. The order of the fields is clone size, J gene, V gene, D gene, CDR3 DNA, CDR3 protein. The D gene is left open where the match is weak. Size is stated for part of the rows, as once, few or many counts, or as a class when the clone is expanded.

>-|TRBJ1-1|TRBV29-1|-
TGCAGCGTCAGCACAGGGCGGACTGAAGCTTTCTTT
CSVSTGRTEAFF
>-|TRBJ1-1|TRBV7-9|TRBD1
TGTGCCAGCAGCCGGACAGGGGGAAACACTGAAGCTTTCTTT
CASSRTGGNTEAFF
>-|TRBJ2-5|TRBV10-2|-
TGCGCCAGCAGTGAGGCGACAGGCCAAGAGACCCAGTACTTC
CASSEATGQETQYF
>-|TRBJ1-5|TRBV6-5|TRBD1
TGTGCCAGCAGGGCAGGGGGCTTGGGTCAGCCCCAGCATTTT
CASRAGGLGQPQHF
>-|TRBJ2-7|TRBV9|-
TGTGCCAGCAGCCCTCTAGAGACAGCCTACGAGCAGTACTTC
CASSPLETAYEQYF
>few|TRBJ2-1|TRBV18|TRBD2
TGTGCCAGCTCACCCCCTTTAGACAGCGGGAGTCTGTTCAGTCTTGAGCAGTTCTTC
CASSPPLDSGSLFSLEQFF
>-|TRBJ1-5|TRBV2|-
TGTGCCAGCAGTACCCTTGGGGTGCGGGATCAGCCCCAGCATTTT
CASSTLGVRDQPQHF
>-|TRBJ1-2|TRBV5-4|TRBD1
TGTGCCAGCAGCTTGGCCGGGACAGGGGGAGGCTACACCTTC
CASSLAGTGGGYTF
>-|TRBJ2-5|TRBV28|TRBD2
TGTGCCAGCAGAGGCGCGGGAGGGCTAGAGACCCAGTACTTC
CASRGAGGLETQYF
>-|TRBJ1-1|TRBV18|TRBD1
TGTGCCAGCTCACCGGACAGGGGAAGGGAGAACACTGAAGCTTTCTTT
CASSPDRGRENTEAFF
>few|TRBJ1-2|TRBV6-1|TRBD1
TGTGCCAGCAGTGAGGGACAGGGGCTAGCTAACTATGGCTACACCTTC
CASSEGQGLANYGYTF
>-|TRBJ2-1|TRBV7-8|TRBD2
TGTGCCAGCAGCACTCAGCGGGAGGGGACTGAGCAGTTCTTC
CASSTQREGTEQFF
>-|TRBJ1-2|TRBV13|-
TGTGCCAGCAGCTTAGGGAGGACAGAGTATGGCTACACCTTC
CASSLGRTEYGYTF
>few|TRBJ1-1|TRBV5-1|-
TGCGCCAGCAGCTTGACCACAGACACTGAAGCTTTCTTT
CASSLTTDTEAFF
>-|TRBJ1-1|TRBV7-9|TRBD1
TGTGCCAGCAGCTTAGCGCGGACAGGGGGTACTGAAGCTTTCTTT
CASSLARTGGTEAFF
>-|TRBJ2-1|TRBV5-1|TRBD2
TGCGCCAGCAGCTTGGGAGGGACTAGCGGGAACAATGAGCAGTTCTTC
CASSLGGTSGNNEQFF
>-|TRBJ2-1|TRBV5-1|TRBD2
TGCGCCAGCAGCTTGACGGGGGGCTCCTACAATGAGCAGTTCTTC
CASSLTGGSYNEQFF
>-|TRBJ2-1|TRBV5-6|-
TGTGCCAGCAGCTTGATCGGTGACTCCGGGAAACTAGGGGGTGAGCAGTTCTTC
CASSLIGDSGKLGGEQFF
>once|TRBJ1-5|TRBV28|TRBD1
TGTGCCAGCAGGTTCAGGGGGGTCGTAAGGCCCCAGCATTTT
CASRFRGVVRPQHF
>-|TRBJ2-3|TRBV9|-
TGTGCCAGCAGCGTAGCGTCCCACCCAGGGGCAGATACGCAGTATTTT
CASSVASHPGADTQYF
>-|TRBJ2-1|TRBV12-5|TRBD2
TGTGCTAGTGGTTTGTCGCTGGAGGGACTAGCGGGAGAAAAGCAGTTCTTC
CASGLSLEGLAGEKQFF
>-|TRBJ2-1|TRBV5-1|TRBD1
TGCGCCAGCAGCTTGGAGGACAGGGAACGTAATTTCTTC
CASSLEDRERNFF
>-|TRBJ1-6|TRBV21-1|-
TGTGCCAGCAGCAAAACGGGGGACAGGACCCTCGGGGTTTTCCCCCTCCACTTT
CASSKTGDRTLGVFPLHF
>-|TRBJ2-3|TRBV9|-
TGTGCCAGCAGCGTCGGGGGTGCTAGCACAGATACGCAGTATTTT
CASSVGGASTDTQYF
>-|TRBJ2-1|TRBV25-1|-
TGTGCCAGCAGTGATAGGGGGGGGTGGGATAGCTCCTACAATGAGCAGTTCTTC
CASSDRGGWDSSYNEQFF
>-|TRBJ1-1|TRBV10-3|-
TGTGCCATCAGTGATTTGGGGGCGAACACTGAAGCTTTCTTT
CAISDLGANTEAFF
>-|TRBJ1-1|TRBV11-2|TRBD1
TGTGCCAGCAGCTTAGGAAGACAGGGAACTGAAGCTTTCTTT
CASSLGRQGTEAFF
>-|TRBJ1-5|TRBV6-4|-
TGTGCCAGCAGTGAGTCAAGGGAGGGGCCCCAGCATTTT
CASSESREGPQHF
>-|TRBJ2-7|TRBV5-1|TRBD1
TGCGCCAGCAGCCCATGGACAGGGGAGGTTTCCGACGAGCAGTACTTC
CASSPWTGEVSDEQYF
>-|TRBJ2-5|TRBV7-9|TRBD2
TGTGCCAGCAGCCGGCCAGTAGCGGGAGCGGAGACCCAGTACTTC
CASSRPVAGAETQYF
>-|TRBJ1-1|TRBV14|TRBD1
TGTGCCAGCAGCCAGCGGACAGGCATGAACACTGAAGCTTTCTTT
CASSQRTGMNTEAFF
>-|TRBJ2-1|TRBV5-1|TRBD2
TGCGCCAGCAGCCCTCCCGGGGGGTCCAACAATGAGCAGTTCTTC
CASSPPGGSNNEQFF
>-|TRBJ1-2|TRBV5-6|-
TGTGCCAGCAGCGTCCGACGGGGGAGCTACACCTTC
CASSVRRGSYTF
>-|TRBJ2-7|TRBV6-5|TRBD2
TGTGCCAGCCGGCGGGGGGGGGCGCAGGAGCAGTACTTC
CASRRGGAQEQYF
>-|TRBJ2-3|TRBV30|TRBD2
TGTGCCCGCGGGACTAGCGTTACCACAGATACGCAGTATTTT
CARGTSVTTDTQYF
>-|TRBJ1-4|TRBV6-5|TRBD1
TGTGCCAGCCGAGGACAGGGGGAAGAAAAACTGTTTTTT
CASRGQGEEKLFF
>-|TRBJ1-4|TRBV7-8|-
TGTGCCAGCAGCCACGGGACATGGATTATTAATGAAAAACTGTTTTTT
CASSHGTWIINEKLFF
>-|TRBJ2-7|TRBV6-1|TRBD1
TGTGCCAGCAGGACGACCGGGACAGGGAGGAGGGAGCAGTACTTC
CASRTTGTGRREQYF
>few|TRBJ1-1|TRBV10-3|-
TGTGCCATCAGTGAGTCGACAGCAGAAGCTTTCTTT
CAISESTAEAFF
>-|TRBJ2-7|TRBV18|TRBD2
TGTGCCAGCTCACCAGGTCTAGCGGGAGTCCCCTACGAGCAGTACTTC
CASSPGLAGVPYEQYF
>-|TRBJ1-5|TRBV7-2|TRBD1
TGTGCCAGCAGCTTGGTGGACAGGGCACAACCCCAGCATTTT
CASSLVDRAQPQHF
>few|TRBJ1-4|TRBV6-5|TRBD1
TGTGCCAGCAGTTACTTGGGACAGGAGAATGAAAAACTGTTTTTT
CASSYLGQENEKLFF
>-|TRBJ2-7|TRBV5-4|-
TGTGCCAGCAGTTCGGCGGGGGCGGGAGCCTACGAGCAGTACTTC
CASSSAGAGAYEQYF
>-|TRBJ1-4|TRBV2|TRBD1
TGTGCCAGCAGTCCCCTCGGACAGGATGCAACTAATGAAAAACTGTTTTTT
CASSPLGQDATNEKLFF
>-|TRBJ2-7|TRBV6-5|TRBD1
TGTGCCAGCGCTTGGCGGACAGGGTTTGTCGAGCAGTACTTC
CASAWRTGFVEQYF
>-|TRBJ1-5|TRBV19|TRBD1
TGTGCCAGCGGACAGGGGTTAGTGGATCGTCAGCCCCAGCATTTT
CASGQGLVDRQPQHF
>-|TRBJ2-1|TRBV4-3|TRBD1
TGCGCCAGCAGCCAGGACAGGGGAGAGAATGAGCAGTTCTTC
CASSQDRGENEQFF
>-|TRBJ1-2|TRBV10-2|-
TGCGCCAGCAGTGATAATTTGGGCGGGGCCGGAGGGCAGGGCTACACCTTC
CASSDNLGGAGGQGYTF
>-|TRBJ2-7|TRBV7-2|-
TGTGCCAGCAGCTTAGCAGGACAATCCTACGAGCAGTACTTC
CASSLAGQSYEQYF
>-|TRBJ2-2|TRBV30|TRBD2
TGTGCCTGGAGTCCCGGGACTAGCGGGACGAACACCGGGGAGCTGTTTTTT
CAWSPGTSGTNTGELFF
>few|TRBJ2-3|TRBV19|-
TGTGCCAGTAGTATCCAGGTCACAGATACGCAGTATTTT
CASSIQVTDTQYF
>-|TRBJ1-2|TRBV25-1|-
TGTGCCAGCATGGGGGAGGGGTGCTACACCTTC
CASMGEGCYTF
>few|TRBJ2-7|TRBV6-1|-
TGTGCCAGCAGCTTCTACGAGCAGTACTTC
CASSFYEQYF
>-|TRBJ2-1|TRBV7-9|TRBD2
TGTGCCAGCAGCTCGACTAGCGGTTTCTCCTACAATGAGCAGTTCTTC
CASSSTSGFSYNEQFF
>-|TRBJ2-5|TRBV28|TRBD1
TGTGCCAGCAGTTTCCCGGGACAGGGGGCTGAGACCCAGTACTTC
CASSFPGQGAETQYF